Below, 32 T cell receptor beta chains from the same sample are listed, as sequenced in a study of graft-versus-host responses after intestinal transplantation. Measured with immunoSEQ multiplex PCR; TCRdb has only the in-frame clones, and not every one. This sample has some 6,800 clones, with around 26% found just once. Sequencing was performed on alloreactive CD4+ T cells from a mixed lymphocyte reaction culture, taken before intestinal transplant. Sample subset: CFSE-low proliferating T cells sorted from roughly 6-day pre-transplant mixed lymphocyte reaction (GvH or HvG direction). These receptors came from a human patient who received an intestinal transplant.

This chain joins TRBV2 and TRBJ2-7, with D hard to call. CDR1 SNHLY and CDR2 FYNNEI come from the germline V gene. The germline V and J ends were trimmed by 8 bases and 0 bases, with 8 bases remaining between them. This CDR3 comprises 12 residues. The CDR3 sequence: CASEAHSYEQYF. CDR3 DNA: TGTGCCAGCGAGGCCCACTCCTACGAGCAGTACTTC.

The CDR3 coding sequence is TGTGCCAGCAGCGTGGGTCTAGCGGCCGAGACCCAGTACTTC. It encodes CASSVGLAAETQYF. This chain joins TRBV9 and TRBJ2-5, with 7 positions matching TRBD2. After removal of 2 bases from V and 5 bases from J, the junction contained 6 bases not matched to a gene. The CDR3 runs 14 residues. Germline CDR1 is SGDLS and CDR2 is YYNGEE.

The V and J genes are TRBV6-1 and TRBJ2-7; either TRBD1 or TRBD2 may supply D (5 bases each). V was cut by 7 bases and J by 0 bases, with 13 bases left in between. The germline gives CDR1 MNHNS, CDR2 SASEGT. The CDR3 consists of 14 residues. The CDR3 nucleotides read TGTGCCAGCATGACCCCCGGGACCTCCTACGAGCAGTACTTC. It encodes CASMTPGTSYEQYF.

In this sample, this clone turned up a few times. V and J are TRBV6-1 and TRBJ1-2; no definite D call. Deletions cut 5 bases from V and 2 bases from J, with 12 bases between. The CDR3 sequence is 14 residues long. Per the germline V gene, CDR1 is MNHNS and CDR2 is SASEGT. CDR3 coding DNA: TGTGCCAGCAGTCGTATGGTTGGGAACTATGGCTACACCTTC. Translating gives CASSRMVGNYGYTF.

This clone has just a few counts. The CDR3 DNA sequence: TGTGCCAGCAGTATTGTACGGGACGGTTGGGGCAACGAGCAGTACTTC. Its protein is CASSIVRDGWGNEQYF. The rearrangement joins TRBV21-1 to TRBJ2-7. TRBV21-1 is a pseudogene. This CDR3 comprises 16 residues.

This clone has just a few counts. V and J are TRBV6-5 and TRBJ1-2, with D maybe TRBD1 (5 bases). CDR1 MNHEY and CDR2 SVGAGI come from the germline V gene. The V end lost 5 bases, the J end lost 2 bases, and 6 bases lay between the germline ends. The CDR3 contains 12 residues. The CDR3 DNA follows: TGTGCCAGCAGTGAGGGGAACTATGGCTACACCTTC. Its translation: CASSEGNYGYTF.

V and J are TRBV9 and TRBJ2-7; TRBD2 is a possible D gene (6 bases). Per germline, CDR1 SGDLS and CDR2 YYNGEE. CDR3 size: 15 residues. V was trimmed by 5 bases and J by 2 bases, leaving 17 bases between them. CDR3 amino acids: CASSRGVGRPYEQYF. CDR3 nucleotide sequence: TGTGCCAGCAGTCGCGGGGTGGGAAGGCCCTACGAGCAGTACTTC.

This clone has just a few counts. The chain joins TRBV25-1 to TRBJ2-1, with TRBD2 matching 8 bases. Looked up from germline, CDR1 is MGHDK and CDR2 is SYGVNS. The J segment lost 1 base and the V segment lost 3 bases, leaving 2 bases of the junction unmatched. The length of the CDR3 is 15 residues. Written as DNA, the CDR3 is TGTGCCAGCAGTGAGCCTAGCGGGTCCTACAATGAGCAGTTCTTC. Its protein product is CASSEPSGSYNEQFF. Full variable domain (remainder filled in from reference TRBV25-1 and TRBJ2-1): EADIYQTPRYLVIGTGKKITLECSQTMGHDKMYWYQQDPGMELHLIHYSYGVNSTEKGDLSSESTVSRIRTEHFPLTLESARPSHTSQYLCASSEPSGSYNEQFFGPGTRLTVL.

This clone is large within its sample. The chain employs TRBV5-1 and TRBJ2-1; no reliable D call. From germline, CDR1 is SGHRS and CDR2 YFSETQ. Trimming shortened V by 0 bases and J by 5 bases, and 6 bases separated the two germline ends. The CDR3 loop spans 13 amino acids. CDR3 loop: CASSLVRNNEQFF. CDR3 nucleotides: TGCGCCAGCAGCTTGGTGCGTAACAATGAGCAGTTCTTC.

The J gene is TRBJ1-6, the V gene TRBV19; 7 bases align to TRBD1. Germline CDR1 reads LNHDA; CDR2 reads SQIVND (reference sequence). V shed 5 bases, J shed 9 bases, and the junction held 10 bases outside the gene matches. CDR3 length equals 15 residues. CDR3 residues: CASSLHRGGTSPLHF. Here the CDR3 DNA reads TGTGCCAGTAGTTTGCACAGGGGTGGTACTTCACCCCTCCACTTT.

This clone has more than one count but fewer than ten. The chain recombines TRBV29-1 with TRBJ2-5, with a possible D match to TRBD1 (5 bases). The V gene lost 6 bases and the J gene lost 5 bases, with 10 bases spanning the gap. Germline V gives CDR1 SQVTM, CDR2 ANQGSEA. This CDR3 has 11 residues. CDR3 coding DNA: TGCAGCGTAGGGGTCTCGGAGACCCAGTACTTC. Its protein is CSVGVSETQYF. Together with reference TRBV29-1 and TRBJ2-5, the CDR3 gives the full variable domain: SAVISQKPSRDICQRGTSLTIQCQVDSQVTMMFWYRQQPGQSLTLIATANQGSEATYESGFVIDKFPISRPNLTFSTLTVSNMSPEDSSIYLCSVGVSETQYFGPGTRLLVL.

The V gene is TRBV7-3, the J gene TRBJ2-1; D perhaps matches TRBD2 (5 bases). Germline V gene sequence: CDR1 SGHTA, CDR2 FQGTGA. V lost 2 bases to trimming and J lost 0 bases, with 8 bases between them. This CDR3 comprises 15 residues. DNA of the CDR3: TGTGCCAGCAGCTTAGACTACAGCTCCTACAATGAGCAGTTCTTC. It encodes CASSLDYSSYNEQFF.

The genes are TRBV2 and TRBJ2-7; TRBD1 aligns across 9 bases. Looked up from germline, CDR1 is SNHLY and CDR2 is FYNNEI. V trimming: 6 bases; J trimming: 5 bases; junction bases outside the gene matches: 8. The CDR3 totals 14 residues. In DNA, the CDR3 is TGTGCCAGCAGACAAACAGGGGGCTGGGACGAGCAGTACTTC. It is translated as CASRQTGGWDEQYF.

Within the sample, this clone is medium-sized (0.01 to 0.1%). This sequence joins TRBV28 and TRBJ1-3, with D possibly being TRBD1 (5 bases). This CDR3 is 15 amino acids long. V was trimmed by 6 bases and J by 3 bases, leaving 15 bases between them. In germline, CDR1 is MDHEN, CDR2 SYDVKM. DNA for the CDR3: TGTGCCAGCAGCCCCGGGACGGGATTTGGAAACACCATATATTTT. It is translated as CASSPGTGFGNTIYF.

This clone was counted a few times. CDR3 protein: CASSRGKETQYF. The CDR3 DNA sequence: TGTGCCAGCAGCAGGGGGAAGGAGACCCAGTACTTC. This chain links TRBV6-6 with TRBJ2-5; TRBD1 agrees at 7 bases. V shed 6 bases and J 5 bases; nucleotides not matched to a gene: 3. CDR1 is MNHNY, CDR2 SVGAGI, per germline (reference sequence). The CDR3 runs to 12 residues.

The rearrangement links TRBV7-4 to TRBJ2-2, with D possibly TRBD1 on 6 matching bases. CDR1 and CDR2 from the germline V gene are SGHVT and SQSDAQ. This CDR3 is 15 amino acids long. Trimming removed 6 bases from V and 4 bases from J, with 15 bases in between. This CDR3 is CASSFDRISTGELFF. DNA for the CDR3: TGTGCCAGCAGTTTCGACAGGATTAGCACCGGGGAGCTGTTTTTT.

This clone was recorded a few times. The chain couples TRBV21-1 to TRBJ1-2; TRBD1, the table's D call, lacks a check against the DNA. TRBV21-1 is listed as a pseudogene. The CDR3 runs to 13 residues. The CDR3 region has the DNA TGTGCCAGCAGCAAAGCGCAGGGAAATGGCTACACCTTC. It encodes CASSKAQGNGYTF.

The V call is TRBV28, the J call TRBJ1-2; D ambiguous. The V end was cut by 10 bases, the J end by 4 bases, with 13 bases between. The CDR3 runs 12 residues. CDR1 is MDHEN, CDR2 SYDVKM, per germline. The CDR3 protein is CATLLRGYGYTF. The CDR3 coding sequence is TGTGCCACCCTCCTACGGGGCTATGGCTACACCTTC.

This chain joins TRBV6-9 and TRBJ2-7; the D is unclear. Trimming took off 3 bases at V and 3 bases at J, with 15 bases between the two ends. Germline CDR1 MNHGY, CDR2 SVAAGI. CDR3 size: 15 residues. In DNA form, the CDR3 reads TGTGCCAGCAGTTACTCGTCAGCTAAAGGCTACGAGCAGTACTTC. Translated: CASSYSSAKGYEQYF.

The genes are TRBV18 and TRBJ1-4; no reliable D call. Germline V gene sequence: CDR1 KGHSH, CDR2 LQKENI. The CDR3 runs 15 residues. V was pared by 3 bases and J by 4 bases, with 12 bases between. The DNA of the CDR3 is TGTGCCAGCTCACCCACGCGTTCTGGTAATGAAAAACTGTTTTTT. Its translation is CASSPTRSGNEKLFF.

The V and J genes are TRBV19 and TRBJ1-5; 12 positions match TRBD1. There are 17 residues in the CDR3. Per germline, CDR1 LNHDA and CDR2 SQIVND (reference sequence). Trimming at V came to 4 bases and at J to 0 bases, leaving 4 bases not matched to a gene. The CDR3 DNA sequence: TGTGCCAGTAGTACCTCGGGACAGGGGGCTAGCAATCAGCCCCAGCATTTT. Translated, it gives CASSTSGQGASNQPQHF. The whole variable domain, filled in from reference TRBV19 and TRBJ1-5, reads DGGITQSPKYLFRKEGQNVTLSCEQNLNHDAMYWYRQDPGQGLRLIYYSQIVNDFQKGDIAEGYSVSREKKESFPLTVTSAQKNPTAFYLCASSTSGQGASNQPQHFGDGTRLSIL.

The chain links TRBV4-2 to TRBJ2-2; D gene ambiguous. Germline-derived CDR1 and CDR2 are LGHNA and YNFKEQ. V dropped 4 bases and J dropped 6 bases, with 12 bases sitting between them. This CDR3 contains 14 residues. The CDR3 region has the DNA TGTGCCAGCAGCCTGGCTTTTAGGGCCGGGGAGCTGTTTTTT. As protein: CASSLAFRAGELFF.

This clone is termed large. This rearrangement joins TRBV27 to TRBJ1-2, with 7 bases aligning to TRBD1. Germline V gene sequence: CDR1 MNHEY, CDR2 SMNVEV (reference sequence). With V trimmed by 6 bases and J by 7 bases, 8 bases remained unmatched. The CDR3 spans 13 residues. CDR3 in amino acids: CASSLAQGVGYTF. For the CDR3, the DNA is TGTGCCAGCAGCTTAGCGCAGGGGGTTGGCTACACCTTC.

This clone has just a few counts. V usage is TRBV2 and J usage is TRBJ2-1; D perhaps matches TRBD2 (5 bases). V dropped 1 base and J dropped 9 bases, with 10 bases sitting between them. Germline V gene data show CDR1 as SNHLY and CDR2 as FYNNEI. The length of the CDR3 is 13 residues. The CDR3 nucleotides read TGTGCCAGCAGTGAAGGGCTAGCCGGTGAGCAGTTCTTC. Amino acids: CASSEGLAGEQFF.

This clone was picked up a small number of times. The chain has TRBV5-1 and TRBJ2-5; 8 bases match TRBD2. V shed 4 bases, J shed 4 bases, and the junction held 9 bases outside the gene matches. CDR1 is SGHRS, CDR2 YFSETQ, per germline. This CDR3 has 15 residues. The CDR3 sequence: CASSVNLAGTETQYF. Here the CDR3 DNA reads TGCGCCAGCAGCGTCAACTTAGCGGGGACAGAGACCCAGTACTTC.

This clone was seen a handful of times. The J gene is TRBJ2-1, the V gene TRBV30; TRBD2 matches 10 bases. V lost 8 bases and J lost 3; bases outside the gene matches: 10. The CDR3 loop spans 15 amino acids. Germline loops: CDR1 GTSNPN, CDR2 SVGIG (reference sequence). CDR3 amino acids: CAANSGRTSYNEQFF. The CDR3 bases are TGTGCCGCAAATAGCGGGAGGACGAGCTACAATGAGCAGTTCTTC.

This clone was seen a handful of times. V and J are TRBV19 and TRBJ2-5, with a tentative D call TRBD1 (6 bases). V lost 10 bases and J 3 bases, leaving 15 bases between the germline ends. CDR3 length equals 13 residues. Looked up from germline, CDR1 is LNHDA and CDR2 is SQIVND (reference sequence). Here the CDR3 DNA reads TGTGCCACCAGGGGCACTCCGGAAGAGACCCAGTACTTC. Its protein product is CATRGTPEETQYF.

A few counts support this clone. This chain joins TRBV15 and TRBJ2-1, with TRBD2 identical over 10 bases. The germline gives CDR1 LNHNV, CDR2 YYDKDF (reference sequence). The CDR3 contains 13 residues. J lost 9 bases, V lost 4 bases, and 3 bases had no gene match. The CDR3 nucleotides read TGTGCCACCAGCACCGAGCGGGGGGGTGAGCAGTTCTTC. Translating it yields CATSTERGGEQFF. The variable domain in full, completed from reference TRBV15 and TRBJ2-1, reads DAMVIQNPRYQVTQFGKPVTLSCSQTLNHNVMYWYQQKSSQAPKLLFHYYDKDFNNEADTPDNFQSRRPNTSFCFLDIRSPGLGDTAMYLCATSTERGGEQFFGPGTRLTVL.

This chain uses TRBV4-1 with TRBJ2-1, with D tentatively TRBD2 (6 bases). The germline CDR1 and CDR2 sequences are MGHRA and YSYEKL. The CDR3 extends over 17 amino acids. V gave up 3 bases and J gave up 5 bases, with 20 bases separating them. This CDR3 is CASSHTFGGVVDNEQFF. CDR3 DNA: TGCGCCAGCAGCCACACCTTCGGGGGAGTGGTGGACAATGAGCAGTTCTTC.

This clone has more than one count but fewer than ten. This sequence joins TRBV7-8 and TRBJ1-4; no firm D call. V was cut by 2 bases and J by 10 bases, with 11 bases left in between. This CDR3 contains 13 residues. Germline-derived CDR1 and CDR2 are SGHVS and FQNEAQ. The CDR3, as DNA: TGTGCCAGCAGCTTAAGGGAGGGCGGAAAACTGTTTTTT. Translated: CASSLREGGKLFF.

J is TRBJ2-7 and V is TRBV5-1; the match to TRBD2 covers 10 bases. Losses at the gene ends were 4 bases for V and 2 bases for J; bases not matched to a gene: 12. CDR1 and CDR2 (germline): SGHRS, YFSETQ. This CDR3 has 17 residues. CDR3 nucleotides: TGCGCCAGCAGCCCCCGGGGGGGGACTAGCGAGACCTACGAGCAGTACTTC. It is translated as CASSPRGGTSETYEQYF.

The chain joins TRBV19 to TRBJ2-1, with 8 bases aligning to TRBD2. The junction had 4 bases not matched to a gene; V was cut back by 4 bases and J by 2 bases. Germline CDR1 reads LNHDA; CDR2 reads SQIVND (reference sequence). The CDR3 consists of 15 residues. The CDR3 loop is CASSKSGSAYNEQFF. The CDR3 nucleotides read TGTGCCAGTAGTAAGAGCGGGAGCGCCTACAATGAGCAGTTCTTC.